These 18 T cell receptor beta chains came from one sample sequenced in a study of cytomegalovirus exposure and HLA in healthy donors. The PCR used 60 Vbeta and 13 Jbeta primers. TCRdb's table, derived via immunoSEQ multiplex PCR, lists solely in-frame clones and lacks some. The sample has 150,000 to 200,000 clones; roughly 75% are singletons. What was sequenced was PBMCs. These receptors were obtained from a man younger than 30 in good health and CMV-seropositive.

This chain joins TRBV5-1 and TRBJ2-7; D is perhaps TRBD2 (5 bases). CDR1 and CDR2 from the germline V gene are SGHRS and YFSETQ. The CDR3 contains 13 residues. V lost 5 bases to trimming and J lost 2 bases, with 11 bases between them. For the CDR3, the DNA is TGCGCCAGCAGAGCGGACCATACCTACGAGCAGTACTTC. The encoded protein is CASRADHTYEQYF. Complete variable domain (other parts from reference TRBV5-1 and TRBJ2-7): KAGVTQTPRYLIKTRGQQVTLSCSPISGHRSVSWYQQTPGQGLQFLFEYFSETQRNKGNFPGRFSGRQFSNSRSEMNVSTLELGDSALYLCASRADHTYEQYFGPGTRLTVT.

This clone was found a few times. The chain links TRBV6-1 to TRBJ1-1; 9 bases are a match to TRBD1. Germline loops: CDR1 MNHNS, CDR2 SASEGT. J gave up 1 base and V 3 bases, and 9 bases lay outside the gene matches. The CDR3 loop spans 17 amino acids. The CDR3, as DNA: TGTGCCAGCAGTGACGGGACAGGGATTAGGCGGAACACTGAAGCTTTCTTT. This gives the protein CASSDGTGIRRNTEAFF.

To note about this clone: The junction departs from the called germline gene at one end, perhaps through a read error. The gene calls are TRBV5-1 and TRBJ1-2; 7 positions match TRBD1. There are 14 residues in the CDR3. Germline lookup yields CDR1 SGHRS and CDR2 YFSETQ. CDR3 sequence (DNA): TGCGCCAGCAGCTTGTTAGGGGGCGGCTATGGCTACCCCTTC. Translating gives CASSLLGGGYGYPF.

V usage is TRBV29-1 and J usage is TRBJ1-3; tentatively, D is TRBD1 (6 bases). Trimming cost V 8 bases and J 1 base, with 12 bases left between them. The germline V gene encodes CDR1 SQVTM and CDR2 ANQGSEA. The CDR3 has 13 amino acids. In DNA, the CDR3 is TGCAGCACACAGGGTGGGTCTGGAAACACCATATATTTT. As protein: CSTQGGSGNTIYF.

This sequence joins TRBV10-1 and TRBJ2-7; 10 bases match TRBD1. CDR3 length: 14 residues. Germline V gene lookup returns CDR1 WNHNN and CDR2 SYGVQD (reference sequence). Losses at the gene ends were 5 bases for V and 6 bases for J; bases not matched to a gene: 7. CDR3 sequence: CASSMGQGIGEQYF. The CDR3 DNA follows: TGCGCCAGCAGTATGGGACAGGGGATTGGCGAGCAGTACTTC.

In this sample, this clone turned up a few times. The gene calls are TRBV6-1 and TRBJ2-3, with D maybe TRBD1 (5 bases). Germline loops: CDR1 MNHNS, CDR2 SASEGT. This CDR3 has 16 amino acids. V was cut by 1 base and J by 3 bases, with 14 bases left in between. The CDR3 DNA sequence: TGTGCCAGCAGTGAAGTTTTAGGGGTACAGACAGATACGCAGTATTTT. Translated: CASSEVLGVQTDTQYF.

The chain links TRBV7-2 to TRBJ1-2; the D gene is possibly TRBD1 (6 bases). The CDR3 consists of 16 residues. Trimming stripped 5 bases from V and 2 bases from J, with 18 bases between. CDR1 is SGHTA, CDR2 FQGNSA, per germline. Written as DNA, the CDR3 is TGTGCCAGCAGCCGGGGGGGGGCCCCCCGAAACTATGGCTACACCTTC. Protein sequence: CASSRGGAPRNYGYTF.

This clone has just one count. The CDR3 loop reads CASSPTSRRANEQYF. CDR3 coding DNA: TGTGCCAGCAGCCCAACGTCTCGCAGGGCCAACGAGCAGTACTTC. V is TRBV7-2 and J is TRBJ2-7; D possibly corresponds to TRBD1 (5 bases). The CDR3 has 15 residues. Trimming shortened V by 5 bases and J by 5 bases, and 19 bases separated the two germline ends. Looked up from germline, CDR1 is SGHTA and CDR2 is FQGNSA.

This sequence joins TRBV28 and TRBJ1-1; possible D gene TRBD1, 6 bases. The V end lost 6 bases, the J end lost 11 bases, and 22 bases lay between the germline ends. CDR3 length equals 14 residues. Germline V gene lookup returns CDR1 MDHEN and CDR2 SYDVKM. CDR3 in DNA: TGTGCCAGCAGCCGCTATGACACAAACCAGGGGGCTTTCTTT. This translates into CASSRYDTNQGAFF.

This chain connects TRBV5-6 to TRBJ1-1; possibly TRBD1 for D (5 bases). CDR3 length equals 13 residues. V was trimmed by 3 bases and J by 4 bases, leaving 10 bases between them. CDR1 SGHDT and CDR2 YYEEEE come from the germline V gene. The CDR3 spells CASSWAGFTEAFF. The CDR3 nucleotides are TGTGCCAGCAGCTGGGCAGGGTTCACTGAAGCTTTCTTT.

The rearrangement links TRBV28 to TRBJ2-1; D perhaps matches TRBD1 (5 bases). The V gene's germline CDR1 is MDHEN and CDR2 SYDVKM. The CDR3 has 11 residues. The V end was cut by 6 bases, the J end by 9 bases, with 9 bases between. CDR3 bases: TGTGCCAGCAGCGTCACAGGTGAGCAGTTCTTC. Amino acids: CASSVTGEQFF.

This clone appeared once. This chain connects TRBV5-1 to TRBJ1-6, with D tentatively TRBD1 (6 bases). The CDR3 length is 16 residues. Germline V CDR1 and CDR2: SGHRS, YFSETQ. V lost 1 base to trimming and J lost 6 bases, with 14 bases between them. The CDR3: CASSLSGAKTNSPLHF. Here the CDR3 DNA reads TGCGCCAGCAGCTTGTCAGGGGCTAAGACTAATTCACCCCTCCACTTT.

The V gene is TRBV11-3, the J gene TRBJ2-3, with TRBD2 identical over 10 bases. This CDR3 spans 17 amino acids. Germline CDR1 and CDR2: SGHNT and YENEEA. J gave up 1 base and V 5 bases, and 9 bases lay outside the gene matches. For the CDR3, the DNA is TGTGCCAGCAGCCCAAGAGCCGGGACTAGCGGCACAGATACGCAGTATTTT. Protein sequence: CASSPRAGTSGTDTQYF.

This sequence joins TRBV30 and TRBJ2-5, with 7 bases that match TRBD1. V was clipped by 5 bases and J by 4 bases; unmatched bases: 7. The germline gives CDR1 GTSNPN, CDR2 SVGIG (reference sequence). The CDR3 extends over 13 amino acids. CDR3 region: CAWSGQTRETQYF. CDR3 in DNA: TGTGCCTGGTCGGGACAGACGAGAGAGACCCAGTACTTC.

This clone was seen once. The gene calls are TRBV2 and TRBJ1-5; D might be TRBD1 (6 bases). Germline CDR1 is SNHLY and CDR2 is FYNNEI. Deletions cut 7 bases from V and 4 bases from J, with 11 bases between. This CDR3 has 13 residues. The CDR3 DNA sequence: TGTGCCAGCAAAACAGGGTCGAATCAGCCCCAGCATTTT. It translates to CASKTGSNQPQHF.

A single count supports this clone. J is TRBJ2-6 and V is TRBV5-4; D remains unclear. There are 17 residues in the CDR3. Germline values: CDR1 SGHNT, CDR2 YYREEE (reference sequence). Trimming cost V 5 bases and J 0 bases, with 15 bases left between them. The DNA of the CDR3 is TGTGCCAGCAGTTCGCGGTTAATGTCCTCTGGGGCCAACGTCCTGACTTTC. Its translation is CASSSRLMSSGANVLTF.

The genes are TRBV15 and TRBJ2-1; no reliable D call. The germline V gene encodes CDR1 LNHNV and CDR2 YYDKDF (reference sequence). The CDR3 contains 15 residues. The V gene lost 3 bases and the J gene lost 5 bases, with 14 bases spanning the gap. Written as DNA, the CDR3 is TGTGCCACCAGCAGGATAGCCCCCGAAGACAATGAGCAGTTCTTC. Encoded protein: CATSRIAPEDNEQFF.

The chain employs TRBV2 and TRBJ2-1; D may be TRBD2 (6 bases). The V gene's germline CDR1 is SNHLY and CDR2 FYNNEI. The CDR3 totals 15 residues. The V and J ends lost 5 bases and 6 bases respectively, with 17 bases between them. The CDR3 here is CASSNIPGLINEQFF. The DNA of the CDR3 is TGTGCCAGCAGTAACATACCGGGACTTATCAATGAGCAGTTCTTC.